One sample yielded the 10 T cell receptor beta chains listed below, sequenced in a study of cytomegalovirus exposure and HLA in healthy donors. 13 Jbeta primers and 60 Vbeta primers were used for the PCR. The method was immunoSEQ multiplex PCR; TCRdb's version includes in-frame clones alone and lacks a portion of them. The sample gives 120,000 or so clones, over 15% of which show up once; roughly 3% is in the top ten. The material sequenced was PBMCs. These receptors were taken from a female donor in good health and CMV-seropositive.

The chain combines TRBV6-6 with TRBJ2-7; 9 bases map to TRBD2. The germline V gene has CDR1 MNHNY and CDR2 SVGAGI (reference sequence). V was clipped by 6 bases and J by 6 bases; unmatched bases: 12. The CDR3 covers 15 residues. Here the CDR3 DNA reads TGTGCCAGCAGCACGCCAGCGGGGGGTTCCGGCGAGCAGTACTTC. Translation: CASSTPAGGSGEQYF.

This clone was seen a handful of times. The V gene is TRBV5-1, the J gene TRBJ2-5, with 8 bases fitting TRBD2. Germline V CDR1 and CDR2: SGHRS, YFSETQ. J was trimmed by 1 base and V by 0 bases; bases with no gene match: 5. The CDR3 is 16 residues long. Written as DNA, the CDR3 is TGCGCCAGCAGCTTGGCTGTCGCGGGAGGCCAAGAGACCCAGTACTTC. Amino acid sequence: CASSLAVAGGQETQYF.

The rearrangement joins TRBV14 to TRBJ2-7; 9 bases line up with TRBD2. Trimming cost V 3 bases and J 3 bases; bases outside gene matches: 6. CDR1 and CDR2 from the germline V gene are SGHDN and FVKESK. This CDR3 contains 15 residues. CDR3 sequence (DNA): TGTGCCAGCAGCCAGGAAGCGGGAGGTTACTACGAGCAGTACTTC. It encodes CASSQEAGGYYEQYF.

The table lists this clone with a few counts. The same CDR3 also results from other DNA sequences found in this sample. The rearrangement links TRBV2 to TRBJ2-2; 12 bases match TRBD2. Germline CDR1 SNHLY, CDR2 FYNNEI. With V trimmed by 6 bases and J by 1 base, 0 bases remained unmatched. This CDR3 region has 15 residues. The CDR3, as DNA: TGTGCCAGCAGGGGACTAGCGGGGAACACCGGGGAGCTGTTTTTT. It specifies CASRGLAGNTGELFF.

CDR3 residues: CAWSDRGVDYGYTF. The CDR3 coding sequence is TGTGCCTGGAGTGACAGGGGAGTGGACTATGGCTACACCTTC. V gene TRBV30 combines with J gene TRBJ1-2, with TRBD1 matching 7 bases. J was trimmed by 3 bases and V by 1 base; bases with no gene match: 5. The CDR3 totals 14 residues. Germline assignment: CDR1 GTSNPN and CDR2 SVGIG (reference sequence).

This chain uses TRBV4-3 with TRBJ1-2; weak D call: TRBD1 (5 bases). The germline CDR1 and CDR2 sequences are LGHNA and YSLEER. Trimming took off 1 base at V and 3 bases at J, with 12 bases between the two ends. The CDR3 is made up of 15 amino acids. This chain's CDR3 is CASSQGALGDYGYTF. CDR3 nucleotides: TGCGCCAGCAGCCAAGGGGCGTTAGGGGACTATGGCTACACCTTC.

The table lists this clone with a few counts. The chain carries TRBV7-9 and TRBJ2-7, with TRBD2 as a possible D gene (6 bases). The germline CDR1 and CDR2 sequences are SEHNR and FQNEAQ (reference sequence). The CDR3 spans 14 residues. Trimming pared 6 bases from V and 5 bases from J, leaving 17 bases between. CDR3 nucleotides: TGTGCCAGCAGTACTACTAGCAGCCAGGACGAGCAGTACTTC. Translated, it gives CASSTTSSQDEQYF.

This clone was counted only a few times. This rearrangement joins TRBV7-8 to TRBJ2-5, with unresolved D. The DNA end is a closer match to TRBJ2-7, so the J assignment may be wrong. This CDR3 comprises 14 residues. CDR1 is SGHVS and CDR2 is FQNEAQ in the germline V gene. The CDR3 is CASSLEVRSYEQYF. CDR3 bases: TGTGCCAGCAGCTTAGAGGTCAGGTCCTACGAGCAGTACTTC.

The CDR3 DNA is TGTGCCAGCAGCTTAGGTTGGACTAGCGGTCTCGGGGGTACCGGGGAGCTGTTTTTT. Translation: CASSLGWTSGLGGTGELFF. The V call is TRBV11-2, the J call TRBJ2-2; TRBD2 aligns across 10 bases. Germline V CDR1 and CDR2: SGHAT, FQNNGV. The CDR3 has 19 residues. V dropped 1 base and J dropped 5; count of bases not matched to a gene: 13.

The V call is TRBV7-2, the J call TRBJ1-1; no clear D gene. V was cut by 2 bases and J by 7 bases, with 14 bases left in between. This CDR3 comprises 14 residues. The V gene's germline CDR1 is SGHTA and CDR2 FQGNSA. CDR3 sequence (DNA): TGTGCCAGCAGCTTATTTCCGGGTCAAAGTGAAGCTTTCTTT. Translation: CASSLFPGQSEAFF.